This T cell receptor beta chain was sequenced during a study of T cells in Graves' hyperthyroidism and ophthalmopathy. TCR beta CDR3 region amplification was performed from RNA transcripts. Carried out on the TCR CDR3, a first-round RT-PCR used the HTBI primer set. TCRdb redid the calling of the multiplex PCR reads with MiXCR, one entry per CDR3 protein. The repertoire holds hundreds of thousands of distinct CDR3 sequences, with over 35% as singletons. The CDR3 runs 17 residues. Deletions cut 3 bases from V and 0 bases from J, with 15 bases between. Germline-derived CDR1 and CDR2 are SEHNR and FQNEAQ (reference sequence).

The sequence derives from a man younger than 35 with Graves' hyperthyroidism. The specimen was blood. The chain employs TRBV7-9 and TRBJ1-5; D remains ambiguous. DNA for the CDR3: TGTGCCAGCAGCTTGGAGGCGCCAGCTCTTAGCAATCAGCCCCAGCATTTT. As protein: CASSLEAPALSNQPQHF.